What follows are 5 T cell receptor beta chains derived from one specimen sequenced in a study of T cell responses to AZD1222 COVID-19 vaccine. The data were produced by immunoSEQ multiplex PCR, yet TCRdb's version contains in-frame clones alone and is incomplete. The sample consists of around 70,000 clones, 88% of them appearing once. The sample here was peripheral blood, taken 28 days after the second dose of the MenACWY control vaccine. The receptors come from an adult who received the MenACWY meningococcal vaccine as a control.

The chain links TRBV28 to TRBJ1-2; 10 bases align to TRBD1. The CDR3 contains 15 residues. Germline CDR1 and CDR2: MDHEN and SYDVKM. Trimming removed 5 bases from V and 8 bases from J; junction bases left unmatched: 11. CDR3 nucleotides: TGTGCCAGCAGTCCCAGGGACAGGGGTTTCGGCGGCTACACCTTC. Translation: CASSPRDRGFGGYTF.

V gene TRBV2 combines with J gene TRBJ2-7; possible D gene TRBD2, 6 bases. The CDR3 is made up of 15 amino acids. Germline-derived CDR1 and CDR2 are SNHLY and FYNNEI. The V gene lost 3 bases and the J gene lost 0 bases, with 12 bases spanning the gap. CDR3 DNA: TGTGCCAGCAGTGATCGGGACTGGAGCTCCTACGAGCAGTACTTC. It codes for CASSDRDWSSYEQYF.

The rearrangement uses TRBV7-2 and TRBJ2-1, with D uncertain. CDR1 SGHTA and CDR2 FQGNSA come from the germline V gene. The CDR3 extends over 13 amino acids. V shed 1 base and J shed 6 bases, with 7 bases lying between them. The CDR3 nucleotides are TGTGCCAGCAGCTTAGGGGTAGGCAATGAGCAGTTCTTC. Translating gives CASSLGVGNEQFF.

This clone was seen a handful of times. Here the CDR3 reads CASSFGVTVNEQFF. The CDR3 DNA is TGTGCCAGCAGCTTCGGGGTTACAGTGAATGAGCAGTTCTTC. The V gene is TRBV7-2, the J gene TRBJ2-1, with D perhaps matching TRBD2 (5 bases). V was clipped by 3 bases and J by 7 bases, with 13 bases between them. Germline values: CDR1 SGHTA, CDR2 FQGNSA. This CDR3 region has 14 residues.

This chain connects TRBV7-2 to TRBJ2-7; tentatively, D is TRBD2 (5 bases). The CDR3 covers 16 residues. V was cut by 4 bases and J by 3 bases, with 19 bases left in between. Germline CDR1 reads SGHTA; CDR2 reads FQGNSA. The CDR3 region has the DNA TGTGCCAGCAGCTCCCTCTCCTTGGCCCGGGGCTACGAGCAGTACTTC. It translates to CASSSLSLARGYEQYF.